Sequencing of this T cell receptor (beta chain) was carried out in a study of cytomegalovirus exposure and HLA in healthy donors. The PCR ran on 60 Vbeta and 13 Jbeta primers. Profiling relied on immunoSEQ multiplex PCR, and the TCRdb table lists in-frame clones only, not all of them. The data hold about 140,000 clones, with about 80% observed a single time. Looked up from germline, CDR1 is MNHEY and CDR2 is SVGAGI. This CDR3 has 13 residues. V was shortened by 6 bases and J by 7 bases, with 15 bases between the two germline ends. This clone was seen only a few times. V is TRBV6-5 and J is TRBJ1-2; the D gene is possibly TRBD1 (6 bases). The sequence derives from a young man in good health and CMV-seronegative. The sample was PBMCs. The CDR3 region has the DNA TGTGCCAGCAGCCTTGTACAGGGTTTTGGCTACACCTTC. As protein: CASSLVQGFGYTF.